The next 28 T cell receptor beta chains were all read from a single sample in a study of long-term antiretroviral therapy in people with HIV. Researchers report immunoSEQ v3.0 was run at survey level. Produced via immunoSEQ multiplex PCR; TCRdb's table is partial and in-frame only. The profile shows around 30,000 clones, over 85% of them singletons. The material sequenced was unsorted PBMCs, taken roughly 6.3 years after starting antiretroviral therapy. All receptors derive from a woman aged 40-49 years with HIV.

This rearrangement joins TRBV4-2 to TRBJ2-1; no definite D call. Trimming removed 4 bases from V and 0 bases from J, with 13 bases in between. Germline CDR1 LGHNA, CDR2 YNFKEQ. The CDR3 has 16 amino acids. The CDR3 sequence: CASSRETVSSYNEQFF. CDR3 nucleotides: TGTGCCAGCAGCCGAGAAACGGTTAGCTCCTACAATGAGCAGTTCTTC.

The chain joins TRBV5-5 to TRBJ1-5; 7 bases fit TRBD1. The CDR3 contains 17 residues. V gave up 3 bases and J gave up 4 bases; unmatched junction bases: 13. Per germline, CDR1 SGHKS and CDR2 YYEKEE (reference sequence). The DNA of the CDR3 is TGTGCCAGCAGCTCAAAGACAGGGAATGGAGGAAATCAGCCCCAGCATTTT. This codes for CASSSKTGNGGNQPQHF.

In DNA form, the CDR3 reads TGTGCCATCAGCATTTCGGCTAGCGGGGGGCCGGGGCACTACGAGCAGTACTTC. Amino acids: CAISISASGGPGHYEQYF. The V and J genes are TRBV10-3 and TRBJ2-7; 11 bases map to TRBD2. The CDR3 loop spans 18 amino acids. The V and J ends lost 6 bases and 3 bases, in that order; junction bases with no gene match: 16. The germline CDR1 and CDR2 sequences are ENHRY and SYGVKD.

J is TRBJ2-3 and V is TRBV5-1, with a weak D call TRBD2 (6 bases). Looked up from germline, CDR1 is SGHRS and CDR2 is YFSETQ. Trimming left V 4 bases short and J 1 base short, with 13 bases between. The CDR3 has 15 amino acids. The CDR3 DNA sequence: TGCGCCAGCAGCGTCGGGGGATCTGGCACAGATACGCAGTATTTT. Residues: CASSVGGSGTDTQYF.

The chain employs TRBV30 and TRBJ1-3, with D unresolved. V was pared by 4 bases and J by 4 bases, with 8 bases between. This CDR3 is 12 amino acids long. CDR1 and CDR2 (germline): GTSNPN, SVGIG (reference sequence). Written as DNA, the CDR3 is TGTGCCTGGAAGGCGGGAGGAAACACCATATATTTT. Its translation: CAWKAGGNTIYF.

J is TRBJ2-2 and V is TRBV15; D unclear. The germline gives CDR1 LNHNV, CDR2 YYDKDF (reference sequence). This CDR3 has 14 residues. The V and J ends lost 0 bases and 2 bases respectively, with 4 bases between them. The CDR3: CATSREINTGELFF. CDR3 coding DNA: TGTGCCACCAGCAGAGAAATTAACACCGGGGAGCTGTTTTTT.

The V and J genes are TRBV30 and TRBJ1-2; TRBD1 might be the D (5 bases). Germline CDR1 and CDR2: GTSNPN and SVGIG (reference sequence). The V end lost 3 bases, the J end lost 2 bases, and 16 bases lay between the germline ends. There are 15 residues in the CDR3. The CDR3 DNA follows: TGTGCCTGGAGCGCCCTAAGGGGCATGAACTATGGCTACACCTTC. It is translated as CAWSALRGMNYGYTF.

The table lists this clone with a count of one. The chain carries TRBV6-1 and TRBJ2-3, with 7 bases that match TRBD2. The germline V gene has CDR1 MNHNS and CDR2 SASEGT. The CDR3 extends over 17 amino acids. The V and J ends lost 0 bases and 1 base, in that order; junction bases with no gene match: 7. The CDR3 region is CASSEAGGGRGTDTQYF. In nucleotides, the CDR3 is TGTGCCAGCAGTGAAGCGGGCGGGGGAAGGGGCACAGATACGCAGTATTTT.

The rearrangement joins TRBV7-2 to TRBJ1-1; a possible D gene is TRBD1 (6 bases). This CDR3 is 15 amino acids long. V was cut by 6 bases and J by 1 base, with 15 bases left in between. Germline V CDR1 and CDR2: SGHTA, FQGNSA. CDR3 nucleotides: TGTGCCAGCAGTACTGGGGGGACACGGAACACTGAAGCTTTCTTT. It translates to CASSTGGTRNTEAFF.

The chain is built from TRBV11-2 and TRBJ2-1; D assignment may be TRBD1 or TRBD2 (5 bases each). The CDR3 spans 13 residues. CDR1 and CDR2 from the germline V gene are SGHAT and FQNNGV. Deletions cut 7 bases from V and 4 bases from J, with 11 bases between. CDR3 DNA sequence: TGTGCCAGCAAAGGGACGGCTTACAATGAGCAGTTCTTC. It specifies CASKGTAYNEQFF.

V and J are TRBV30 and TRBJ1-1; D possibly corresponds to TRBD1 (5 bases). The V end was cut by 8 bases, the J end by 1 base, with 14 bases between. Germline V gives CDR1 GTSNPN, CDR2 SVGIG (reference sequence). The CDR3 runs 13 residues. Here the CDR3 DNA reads TGTGCCGGGGACCGGATGGCGAACACTGAAGCTTTCTTT. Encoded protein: CAGDRMANTEAFF.

As DNA, the CDR3 is TGTGCCAGCAGCTTGGAGGCAGGGCGACTGGGCTACGAGCAGTACTTC. This encodes CASSLEAGRLGYEQYF. This chain joins TRBV5-5 and TRBJ2-7, with a tentative D call TRBD1 (5 bases). This CDR3 is 16 amino acids long. The germline V gene encodes CDR1 SGHKS and CDR2 YYEKEE (reference sequence). V was shortened by 0 bases and J by 3 bases, with 16 bases between the two germline ends.

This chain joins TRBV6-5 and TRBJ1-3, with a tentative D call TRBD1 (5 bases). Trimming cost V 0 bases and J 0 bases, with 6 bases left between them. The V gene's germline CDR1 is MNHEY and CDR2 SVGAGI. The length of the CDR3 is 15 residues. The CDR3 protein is CASSYSRGSGNTIYF. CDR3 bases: TGTGCCAGCAGTTACTCGAGGGGCTCTGGAAACACCATATATTTT.

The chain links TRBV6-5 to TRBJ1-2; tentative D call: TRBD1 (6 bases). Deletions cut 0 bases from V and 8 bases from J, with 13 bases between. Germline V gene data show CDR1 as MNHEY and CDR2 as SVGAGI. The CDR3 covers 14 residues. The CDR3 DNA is TGTGCCAGCAGTTACTCTCCCCTCCAGGGGGGCTACACCTTC. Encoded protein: CASSYSPLQGGYTF.

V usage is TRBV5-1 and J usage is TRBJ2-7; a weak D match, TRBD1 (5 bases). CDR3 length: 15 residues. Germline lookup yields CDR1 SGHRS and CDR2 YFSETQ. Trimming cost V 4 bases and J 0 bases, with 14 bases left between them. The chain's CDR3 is CASSPGHTSSYEQYF. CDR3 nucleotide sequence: TGCGCCAGCAGCCCAGGACACACGAGCTCCTACGAGCAGTACTTC.

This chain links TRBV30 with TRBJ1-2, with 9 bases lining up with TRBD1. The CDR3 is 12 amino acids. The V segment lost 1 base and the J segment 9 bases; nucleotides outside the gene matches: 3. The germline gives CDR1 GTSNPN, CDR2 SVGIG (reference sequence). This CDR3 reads CAWSGQGGSYTF. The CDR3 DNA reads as TGTGCCTGGAGTGGACAGGGGGGGAGCTACACCTTC.

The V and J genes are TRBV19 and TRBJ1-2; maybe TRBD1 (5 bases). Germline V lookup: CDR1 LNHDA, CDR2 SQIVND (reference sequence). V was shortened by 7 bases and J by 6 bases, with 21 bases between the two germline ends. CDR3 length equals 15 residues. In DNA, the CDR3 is TGTGCCAGTAACCTGGGGGGGACCAGTTTGGATGGCTACACCTTC. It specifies CASNLGGTSLDGYTF.

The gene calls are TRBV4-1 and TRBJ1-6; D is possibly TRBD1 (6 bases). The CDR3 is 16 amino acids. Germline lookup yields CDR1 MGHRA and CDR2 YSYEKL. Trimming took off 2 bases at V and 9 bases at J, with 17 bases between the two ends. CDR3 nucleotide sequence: TGCGCCAGCAGCCAACCTACAGGGTTTATTAGTTCACCCCTCCACTTT. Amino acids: CASSQPTGFISSPLHF.

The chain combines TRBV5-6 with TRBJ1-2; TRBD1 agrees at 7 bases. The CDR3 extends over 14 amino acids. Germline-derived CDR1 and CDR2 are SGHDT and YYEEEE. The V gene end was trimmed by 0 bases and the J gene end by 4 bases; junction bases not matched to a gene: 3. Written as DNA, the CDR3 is TGTGCCAGCAGCTTGGGGGACAGAGGCTATGGCTACACCTTC. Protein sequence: CASSLGDRGYGYTF. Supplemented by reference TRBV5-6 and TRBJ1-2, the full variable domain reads DAGVTQSPTHLIKTRGQQVTLRCSPKSGHDTVSWYQQALGQGPQFIFQYYEEEERQRGNFPDRFSGHQFPNYSSELNVNALLLGDSALYLCASSLGDRGYGYTFGSGTRLTVV.

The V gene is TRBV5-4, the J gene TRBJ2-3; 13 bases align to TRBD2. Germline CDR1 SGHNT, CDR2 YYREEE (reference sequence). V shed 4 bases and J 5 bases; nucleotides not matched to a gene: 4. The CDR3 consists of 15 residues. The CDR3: CASSGTSGVLDTQYF. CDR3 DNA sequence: TGTGCCAGCAGCGGGACTAGCGGGGTGTTAGATACGCAGTATTTT.

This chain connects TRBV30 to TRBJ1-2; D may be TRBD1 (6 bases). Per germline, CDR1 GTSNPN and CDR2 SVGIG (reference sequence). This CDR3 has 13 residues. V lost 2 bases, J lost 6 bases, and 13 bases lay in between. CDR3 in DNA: TGTGCCTGGAGTACAGGGCCTGGAAATGGCTACACCTTC. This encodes CAWSTGPGNGYTF. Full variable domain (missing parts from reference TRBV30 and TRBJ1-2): SQTIHQWPATLVQPVGSPLSLECTVEGTSNPNLYWYRQAAGRGLQLLFYSVGIGQISSEVPQNLSASRPQDRQFILSSKKLLLSDSGFYLCAWSTGPGNGYTFGSGTRLTVV.

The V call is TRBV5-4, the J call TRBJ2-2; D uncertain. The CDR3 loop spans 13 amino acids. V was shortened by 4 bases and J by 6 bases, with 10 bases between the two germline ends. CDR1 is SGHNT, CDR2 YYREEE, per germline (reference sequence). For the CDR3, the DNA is TGTGCCAGCAGCCTCCTAGTGTCCGGGGAGCTGTTTTTT. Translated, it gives CASSLLVSGELFF.

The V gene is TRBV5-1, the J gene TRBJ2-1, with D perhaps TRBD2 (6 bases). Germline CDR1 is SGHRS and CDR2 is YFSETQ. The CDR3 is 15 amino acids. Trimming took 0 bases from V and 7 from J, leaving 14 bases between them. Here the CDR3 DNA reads TGCGCCAGCAGCTTGGATTCGGGACTGAGGAATGAGCAGTTCTTC. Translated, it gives CASSLDSGLRNEQFF.

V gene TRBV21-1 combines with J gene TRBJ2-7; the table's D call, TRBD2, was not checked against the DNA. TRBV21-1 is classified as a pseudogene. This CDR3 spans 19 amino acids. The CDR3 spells CASTDGGSGGPGYSYEQYF. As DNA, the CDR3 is TGTGCCAGCACCGATGGGGGAAGCGGGGGTCCTGGGTATAGTTACGAGCAGTACTTC.

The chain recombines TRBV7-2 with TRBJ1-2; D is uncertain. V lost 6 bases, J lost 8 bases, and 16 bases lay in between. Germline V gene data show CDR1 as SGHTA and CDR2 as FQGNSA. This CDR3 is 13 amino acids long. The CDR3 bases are TGTGCCAGCAGTCCGTCAACCCTCTCCGGCTACACCTTC. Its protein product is CASSPSTLSGYTF.

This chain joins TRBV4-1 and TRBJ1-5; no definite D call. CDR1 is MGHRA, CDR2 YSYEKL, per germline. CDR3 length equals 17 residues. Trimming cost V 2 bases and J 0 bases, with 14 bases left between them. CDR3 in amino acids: CASSQPSLGGSNQPQHF. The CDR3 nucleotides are TGCGCCAGCAGCCAACCTAGTCTTGGCGGTAGCAATCAGCCCCAGCATTTT.

In nucleotides, the CDR3 is TGTGCCAGCTCACCACCCAACTACCAGGGGACTAATGAAAAACTGTTTTTT. It yields the protein CASSPPNYQGTNEKLFF. The chain is built from TRBV18 and TRBJ1-4; a possible D gene is TRBD1 (6 bases). Germline CDR1 reads KGHSH; CDR2 reads LQKENI. The CDR3 is 17 residues long. Trimming shortened V by 0 bases and J by 2 bases, and 13 bases separated the two germline ends.

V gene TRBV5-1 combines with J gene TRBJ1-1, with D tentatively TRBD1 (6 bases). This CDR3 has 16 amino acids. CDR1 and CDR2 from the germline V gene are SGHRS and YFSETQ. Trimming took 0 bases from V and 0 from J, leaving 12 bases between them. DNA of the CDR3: TGCGCCAGCAGCTTGGACGGGGGCGAAGTGAACACTGAAGCTTTCTTT. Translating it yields CASSLDGGEVNTEAFF.